What follows is one T cell receptor beta chain and its context. The PCR had 60 Vbeta and 13 Jbeta primers. Assay: immunoSEQ multiplex PCR; the TCRdb copy retains only in-frame clones and omits some. The sample carries about 160,000 clones, about 86% recorded once. V lost 2 bases, J lost 0 bases, and 3 bases stayed unmatched. Germline lookup yields CDR1 SGHRS and CDR2 YFSETQ. CDR3 length: 16 residues. The sample comes from a study of cytomegalovirus exposure and HLA in healthy donors. This chain connects TRBV5-1 to TRBJ2-2, with 8 nucleotides matching TRBD2. The specimen sequenced was PBMCs. This sequence was found in a young woman in good health and CMV-seronegative. CDR3 region: CASSFLAGSNTGELFF. For the CDR3, the DNA is TGCGCCAGCAGCTTCCTAGCGGGTTCGAACACCGGGGAGCTGTTTTTT.